This T cell receptor (beta chain) was captured in a study of blood T cells in healthy people across ages (dated by TCRdb to the mid-2010s). Notes on the research overall: In model experiments, template switching captured roughly one uniquely barcoded TCR beta cDNA molecule for every two T cells. Four age groups were formed from the donors: young (average roughly 16 years), middle-aged (approximately 40), aged (62) and long-lived (about 80). To avoid experimental bias, donors of different ages were spread randomly across the sequencing lanes. The study measured age-related changes in TCR beta repertoire diversity using deep sequencing normalized with unique cDNA molecular identifiers. For two donors (one aged 18 to 29 and one aged 80 or older), the study analyzed two additional independent replicas of 1 million unique cDNA reads from the same blood draw.

The 40 or so donors, aged about 6 to 95 years, were systemically healthy Caucasian individuals from Russia. Each donor gave approximately 9.3 milliliters of peripheral blood, collected into EDTA-treated Vacutainer tubes. PBMCs were isolated by Ficoll-Paque density-gradient centrifugation, with at least 7 million obtained per sample. Trizol reagent was used to extract total RNA from PBMCs, with at least 5.5 micrograms per sample. For every donor, flow cytometry on a PBMC aliquot measured the percentage of naive CD45RAhigh/CD27high T cells. The CDR3 has 13 amino acids, counting the end cysteine and phenylalanine. Only the CDR3 DNA is retained, 39 bases long and in frame from the first base. From a lookup of the germline V gene, CDR1 and CDR2 are SQVTM and ANQGSEA. V and J are truncated by 4 bases and 3 bases respectively, leaving an intervening sequence of 12 bases. Overall study results and their limits: The percentage of naive T cells measured by flow cytometry correlated strongly with observed TCR beta diversity. Estimates of total diversity based on one million sequenced T cells were regarded as lower bounds and as underestimates. As age increased, observed TCR beta diversity per million T cells dropped in a roughly linear way, and a significant reduction was already evident by age around 41. Compared with the aged group, more naive CD4+ T cells, fewer expanded clones and increased TCR diversity were shown by the long-lived group, suggesting age selection. Since profiling was done on bulk unsorted PBMCs, naive and antigen-experienced compartments could not be conclusively compared. Because donor CMV infection status was unknown, age-related changes in expanded clonotypes were potentially confounded.

This clonotype was seen only a few times. What antigen it recognizes has not been identified. Base qualities are missing; no much larger clone stands one base away. Libraries were made using 5' RACE. These reads were obtained on an Illumina HiSeq 2500. A second PCR of roughly 6 to 11 cycles was run with a J-beta primer mix and a sample-barcoded 5' primer. A unique molecular identifier was introduced onto each TCR beta cDNA molecule by a template-switch 5' adaptor carrying 12 random nucleotides. Each sample yielded at least 3 million CDR3-containing paired-end reads. First-strand cDNA was synthesized from all RNA with the Mint cDNA synthesis kit, primed by a TRBC-specific oligonucleotide. After uracil-DNA glycosylase treatment, a first 18-cycle PCR used universal primers M1SS and BC2_uni_R on all cDNA. On the study's bioinformatics: For normalization, 1 million high-quality reads were randomly selected from each sample, with every read carrying a distinct molecular identifier. Instead of being binned into consensus sequences, reads that shared molecular identifiers were thrown out. MiTCR, set to a Q25 quality threshold and the strictest error-elimination algorithm, was used for CDR3 identification, clonotype clustering and error correction. Lower-bound total TCR beta diversity was estimated with a nonparametric unseen species model using Euler transformation. The raw public reads went through TCRdb reprocessing: fastp at Q25, MiXCR clone calling, in-frame beta chains kept. Each CDR3 protein gets just one entry, which takes the most common genes and DNA from the rows behind it. V and J calls and clone size were set by TCRdb, not the authors. The table for this sample lists about 900,000 distinct CDR3 sequences; around 49% of them were counted only once. The top ten constitute roughly an eighth of the sample.

This chain joins TRBV29-1 to TRBJ1-2, and possibly TRBD1, on 5 matching bases. The sample consisted of blood. The clonotype originates from a man aged 30-40 years in good health. The nucleotides are TGCAGCGTTGGGGAAGGGGCAGACTATGGCTACACCTTC. Its translation reads: CSVGEGADYGYTF.